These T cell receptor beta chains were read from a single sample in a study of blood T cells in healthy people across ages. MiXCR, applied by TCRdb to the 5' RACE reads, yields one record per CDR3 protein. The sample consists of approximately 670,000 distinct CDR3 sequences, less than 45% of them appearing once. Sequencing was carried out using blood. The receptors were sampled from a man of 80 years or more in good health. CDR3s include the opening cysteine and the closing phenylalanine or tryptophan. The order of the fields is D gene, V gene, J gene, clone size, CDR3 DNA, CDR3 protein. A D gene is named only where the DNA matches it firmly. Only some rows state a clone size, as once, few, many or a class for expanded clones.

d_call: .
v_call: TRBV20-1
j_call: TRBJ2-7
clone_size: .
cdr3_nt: TGCAGTGCTAGGGACTACCTGTACGAGCAGTACTTC
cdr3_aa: CSARDYLYEQYF

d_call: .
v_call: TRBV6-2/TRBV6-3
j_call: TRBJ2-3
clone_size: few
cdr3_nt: TGTGCCAGCAGTTATTTCGCAAAGGCCGGAGATACGCAGTATTTT
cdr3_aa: CASSYFAKAGDTQYF

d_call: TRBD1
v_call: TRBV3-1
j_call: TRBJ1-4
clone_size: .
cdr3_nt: TGTGCCAGCACCCAAACGGGACAGGGAGAAAAACTGTTTTTT
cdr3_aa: CASTQTGQGEKLFF

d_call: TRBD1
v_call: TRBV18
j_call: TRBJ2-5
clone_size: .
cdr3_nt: TGTGCCAGCTCAGAAACAGGGGAGCAGTACTTC
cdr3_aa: CASSETGEQYF

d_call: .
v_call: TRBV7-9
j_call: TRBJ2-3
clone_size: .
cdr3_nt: TGTGCCAGCAGCTCTGCGTCACAACTCACAGATACGCAGTATTTT
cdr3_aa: CASSSASQLTDTQYF

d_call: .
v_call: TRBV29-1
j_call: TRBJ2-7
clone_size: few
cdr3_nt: TGCAGCGTACAGTTTTTAGGGAGCTACGAGCAGTACTTC
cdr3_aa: CSVQFLGSYEQYF

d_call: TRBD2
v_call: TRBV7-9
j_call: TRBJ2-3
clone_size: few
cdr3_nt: TGTGCCAGCAGCTTAGGGGGACTAGGCGCAGATACGCAGTATTTT
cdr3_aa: CASSLGGLGADTQYF

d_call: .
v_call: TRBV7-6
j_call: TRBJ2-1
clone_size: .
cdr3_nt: TGTGTCAGCAGCTCGTTAGGGGGAGGGCCTGTCGATGAGCAGTTCTTC
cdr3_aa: CVSSSLGGGPVDEQFF

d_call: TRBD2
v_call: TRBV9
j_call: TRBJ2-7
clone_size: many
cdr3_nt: TGTGCCAGCAGCCCCGGGACTAGCAGGACCTACGAGCAGTACTTC
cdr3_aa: CASSPGTSRTYEQYF

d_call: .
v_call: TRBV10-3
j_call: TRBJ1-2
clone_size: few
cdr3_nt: TGTGCCATCAGCGACGGGACCTCAACTAACTATGGCTACACCTTC
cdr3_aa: CAISDGTSTNYGYTF

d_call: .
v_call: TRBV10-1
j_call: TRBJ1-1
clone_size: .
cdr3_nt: TGCGCCAGCAGGAGGGACGGATACACTGAAGCTTTCTTT
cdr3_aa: CASRRDGYTEAFF

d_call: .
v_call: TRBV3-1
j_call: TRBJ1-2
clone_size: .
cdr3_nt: TGTGCCAGCAGCCAAGTTGCCGAGAGAAACTATGGCTACACCTTC
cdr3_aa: CASSQVAERNYGYTF

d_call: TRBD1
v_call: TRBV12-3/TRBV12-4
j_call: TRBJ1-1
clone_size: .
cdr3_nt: TGTGCCAGCAGCCTTAGGACAGGGCTTGGGAGCACTGAAGCTTTCTTT
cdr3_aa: CASSLRTGLGSTEAFF

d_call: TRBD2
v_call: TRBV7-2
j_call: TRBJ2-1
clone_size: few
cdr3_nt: TGTGCCAGCAGCGTGGGACTAGTTCTCCCCAATGAGCAGTTCTTC
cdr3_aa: CASSVGLVLPNEQFF

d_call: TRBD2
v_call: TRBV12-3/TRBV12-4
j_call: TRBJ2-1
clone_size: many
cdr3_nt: TGTGCCAGCAGTTCCGGGACTAGAAGTCAGTTCTTC
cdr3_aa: CASSSGTRSQFF

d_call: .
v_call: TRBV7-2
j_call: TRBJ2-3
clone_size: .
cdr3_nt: TGTGCCAGCAGCTTAGCTAAGGGGCGGGTGTCAGATACGCAGTATTTT
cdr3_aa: CASSLAKGRVSDTQYF

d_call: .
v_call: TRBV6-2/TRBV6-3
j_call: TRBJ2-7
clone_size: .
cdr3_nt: TGTGCCAGCAATCGTGGGGGGTTTGGCGAGCAGTACTTC
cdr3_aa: CASNRGGFGEQYF

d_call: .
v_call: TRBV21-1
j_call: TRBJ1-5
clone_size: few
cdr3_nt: TGTGCCAGCAGCAAAGGTTGGGATCAGGGCGGGAGCAATCAGCCCCAGCATTTT
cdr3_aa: CASSKGWDQGGSNQPQHF

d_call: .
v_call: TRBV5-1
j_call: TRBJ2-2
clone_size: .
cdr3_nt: TGCGCCAGCAGCTTGGCCGCAGGGATGAACACCGGGGAGCTGTTTTTT
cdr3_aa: CASSLAAGMNTGELFF

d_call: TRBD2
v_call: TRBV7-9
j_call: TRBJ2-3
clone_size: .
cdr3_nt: TGTGCCAGCAGCTTTCGGGGTAGCGGGAACACAGATACGCAGTATTTT
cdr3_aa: CASSFRGSGNTDTQYF

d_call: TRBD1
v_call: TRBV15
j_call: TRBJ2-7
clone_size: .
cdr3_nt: TGTGCCACCAGCAGCTCCGGGACAGGGGATCTTGGCTGGAGCTACGAGCAGTACTTC
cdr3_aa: CATSSSGTGDLGWSYEQYF

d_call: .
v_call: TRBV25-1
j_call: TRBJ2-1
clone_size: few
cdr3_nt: TGTGCCAGCAGTGAGGGTGTCAGACTGGGTGAGCAGTTCTTC
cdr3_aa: CASSEGVRLGEQFF

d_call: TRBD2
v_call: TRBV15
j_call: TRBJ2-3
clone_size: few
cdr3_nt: TGTGCCACCAGCAGAGTAGCGGGGGGGGCAGATACGCAGTATTTT
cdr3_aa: CATSRVAGGADTQYF

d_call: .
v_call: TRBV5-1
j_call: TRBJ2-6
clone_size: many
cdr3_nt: TGCGCCAGCAGTCCCGTCTCTGGGGCCAACGTCCTGACTTTC
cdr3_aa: CASSPVSGANVLTF

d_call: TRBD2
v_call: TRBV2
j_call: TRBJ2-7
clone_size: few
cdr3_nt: TGTGCCAGCAGAACTAGCGGGGCGACGGAGCAGTACTTC
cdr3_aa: CASRTSGATEQYF

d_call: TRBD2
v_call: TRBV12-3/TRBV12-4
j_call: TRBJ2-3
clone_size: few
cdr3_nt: TGTGCCAGCAGCCAAAGGGGCGGGAGATGGGGTACGCAGTATTTT
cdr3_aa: CASSQRGGRWGTQYF

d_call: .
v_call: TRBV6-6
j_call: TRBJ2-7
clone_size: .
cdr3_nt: TGTGCCAGCAGTGATTCCCCGGTGGGTGAGCAGTACTTC
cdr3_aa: CASSDSPVGEQYF

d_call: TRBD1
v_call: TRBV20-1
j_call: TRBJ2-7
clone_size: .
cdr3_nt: TGCAGTGCCCAGGGGACAGGGTTTTACAATGAGCAGTACTTC
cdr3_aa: CSAQGTGFYNEQYF

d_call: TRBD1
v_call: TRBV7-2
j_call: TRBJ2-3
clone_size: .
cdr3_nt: TGTGCCAGCAGCTTAGCGGGGACAGGGAGCCCGGATACGCAGTATTTT
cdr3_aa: CASSLAGTGSPDTQYF

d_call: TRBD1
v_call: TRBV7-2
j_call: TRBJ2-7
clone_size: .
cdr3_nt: TGTGCCAGCAGCTTAGCCCTCAGGGGGTCCGAGCAGTACTTC
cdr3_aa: CASSLALRGSEQYF

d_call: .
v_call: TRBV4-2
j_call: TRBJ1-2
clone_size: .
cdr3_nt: TGTGCCAGCAGCCAAGGTCTGCGTCTGACCTATGGCTACACCTTC
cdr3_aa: CASSQGLRLTYGYTF